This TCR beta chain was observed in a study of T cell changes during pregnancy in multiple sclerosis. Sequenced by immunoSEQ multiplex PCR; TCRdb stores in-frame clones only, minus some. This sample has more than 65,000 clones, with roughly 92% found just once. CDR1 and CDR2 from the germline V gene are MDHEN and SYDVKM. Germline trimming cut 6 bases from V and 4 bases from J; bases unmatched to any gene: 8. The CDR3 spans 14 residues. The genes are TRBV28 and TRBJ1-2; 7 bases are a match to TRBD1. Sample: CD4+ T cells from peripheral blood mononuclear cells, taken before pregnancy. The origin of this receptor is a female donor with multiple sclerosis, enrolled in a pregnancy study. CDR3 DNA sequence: TGTGCCAGCAGAGAAGGACAGGACCGCTATGGCTACACCTTC. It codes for CASREGQDRYGYTF.